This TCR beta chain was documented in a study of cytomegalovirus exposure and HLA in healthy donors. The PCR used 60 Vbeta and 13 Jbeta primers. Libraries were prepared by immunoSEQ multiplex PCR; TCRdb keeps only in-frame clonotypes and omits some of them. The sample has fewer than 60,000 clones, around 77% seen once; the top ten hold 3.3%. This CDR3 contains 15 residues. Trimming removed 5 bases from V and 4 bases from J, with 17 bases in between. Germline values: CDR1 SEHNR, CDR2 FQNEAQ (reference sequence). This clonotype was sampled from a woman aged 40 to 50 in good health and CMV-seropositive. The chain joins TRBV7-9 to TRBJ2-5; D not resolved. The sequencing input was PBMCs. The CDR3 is CASSTRLGPGETQYF. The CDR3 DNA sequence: TGTGCCAGCAGCACGAGGTTAGGTCCGGGAGAGACCCAGTACTTC. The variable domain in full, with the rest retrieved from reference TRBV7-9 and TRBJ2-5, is DTGVSQNPRHKITKRGQNVTFRCDPISEHNRLYWYRQTLGQGPEFLTYFQNEAQLEKSRLLSDRFSAERPKGSFSTLEIQRTEQGDSAMYLCASSTRLGPGETQYFGPGTRLLVL.